The 28 T cell receptor beta chains listed next were all sequenced from one sample in a study of T cell clonotyping in hematopoietic cell transplantation. Sequenced by immunoSEQ multiplex PCR; TCRdb stores in-frame clones only, minus some. The sample lists 4,600 or so clones, approximately 80% occurring once. This sample comprised peripheral blood mononuclear cells, obtained 100 days after allogeneic stem cell transplant. The receptor source for this set is a female patient in her fifties who had an allogeneic stem cell transplant from an unrelated donor, so the T cells may come from the graft donor. Some clones in this sample may be carry-over from other donors' samples.

The gene calls are TRBV5-4 and TRBJ2-5; tentative D call: TRBD1 (7 bases). Per germline, CDR1 SGHNT and CDR2 YYREEE (reference sequence). This CDR3 comprises 15 residues. The germline V and J ends were trimmed by 1 base and 5 bases, with 15 bases remaining between them. In DNA form, the CDR3 reads TGTGCCAGCAGCTTGAGGACAGGCGGGGAGGAGACCCAGTACTTC. Translation gives CASSLRTGGEETQYF. The whole variable domain, remainder taken from reference TRBV5-4 and TRBJ2-5, is ETGVTQSPTHLIKTRGQQVTLRCSSQSGHNTVSWYQQALGQGPQFIFQYYREEENGRGNFPPRFSGLQFPNYSSELNVNALELDDSALYLCASSLRTGGEETQYFGPGTRLLVL.

The chain is built from TRBV28 and TRBJ2-7; 10 bases fit TRBD1. From germline, CDR1 is MDHEN and CDR2 SYDVKM. CDR3 length equals 13 residues. V lost 8 bases and J lost 6; bases outside the gene matches: 7. The CDR3, as DNA: TGTGCCAGCCTCCGGGACAGGGGATTCGAGCAGTACTTC. Translation: CASLRDRGFEQYF.

The chain is built from TRBV5-6 and TRBJ1-1; the D gene is possibly TRBD1 (5 bases). V lost 2 bases and J 3 bases, leaving 11 bases between the germline ends. The CDR3 sequence is 14 residues long. Germline values: CDR1 SGHDT, CDR2 YYEEEE. CDR3 DNA sequence: TGTGCCAGCAGCTTCGGAGAAGGGGACACTGAAGCTTTCTTT. Translated: CASSFGEGDTEAFF. Complete variable domain (other parts from reference TRBV5-6 and TRBJ1-1): DAGVTQSPTHLIKTRGQQVTLRCSPKSGHDTVSWYQQALGQGPQFIFQYYEEEERQRGNFPDRFSGHQFPNYSSELNVNALLLGDSALYLCASSFGEGDTEAFFGQGTRLTVV.

This clone turned up a few times. J is TRBJ1-2 and V is TRBV5-6, with D maybe TRBD1 (5 bases). Germline CDR1 is SGHDT and CDR2 is YYEEEE. V was pared by 1 base and J by 8 bases, with 15 bases between. The CDR3 runs to 14 residues. The CDR3 DNA reads as TGTGCCAGCAGCTTGCCAGGGATAACTACCGGCTACACCTTC. Translated, it gives CASSLPGITTGYTF.

The V and J genes are TRBV6-6 and TRBJ1-2; no reliable D call. CDR3 size: 13 residues. The germline V gene has CDR1 MNHNY and CDR2 SVGAGI (reference sequence). Trimming took 7 bases from V and 4 from J, leaving 13 bases between them. The CDR3 spells CASTQIGSYGYTF. CDR3 in DNA: TGTGCCAGCACCCAAATTGGCAGCTATGGCTACACCTTC.

The chain uses TRBV10-2 and TRBJ1-2, with 9 bases identical to TRBD1. Trimming at V came to 2 bases and at J to 8 bases, leaving 12 bases not matched to a gene. This CDR3 region has 16 residues. CDR1 is WSHSY and CDR2 is SAAADI in the germline V gene. CDR3 protein: CASSEALTGGTRGYTF. As DNA, the CDR3 is TGCGCCAGCAGTGAGGCCCTGACAGGGGGAACGCGGGGCTACACCTTC.

V and J are TRBV30 and TRBJ2-2, with 7 nucleotides matching TRBD1. The junction had 9 bases not matched to a gene; V was cut back by 5 bases and J by 6 bases. CDR3 length: 14 amino acids. Germline values: CDR1 GTSNPN, CDR2 SVGIG (reference sequence). CDR3 sequence: CAWGKTGIPGELFF. The DNA for the CDR3 is TGTGCCTGGGGCAAGACAGGGATCCCCGGGGAGCTGTTTTTT.

The chain carries TRBV7-9 and TRBJ2-5, with D hard to call. Germline V gene lookup returns CDR1 SEHNR and CDR2 FQNEAQ (reference sequence). This CDR3 is built from 13 residues. The V and J ends lost 1 base and 5 bases respectively, with 8 bases between them. CDR3 protein: CASSLDPEETQYF. DNA for the CDR3: TGTGCCAGCAGCTTAGATCCGGAGGAGACCCAGTACTTC.

The J gene is TRBJ1-2, the V gene TRBV6-1, with 10 bases fitting TRBD1. With 7 bases clipped from V and 4 bases from J, the junction kept 9 bases outside the gene matches. Germline V gene data show CDR1 as MNHNS and CDR2 as SASEGT. The CDR3 totals 15 residues. The DNA of the CDR3 is TGTGCCAGCAACACAATGGGACAGGGGATCTATGGCTACACCTTC. Translated, it gives CASNTMGQGIYGYTF.

The CDR3 loop reads CAAGNEKLFF. CDR3 DNA: TGTGCGGCGGGAAATGAAAAACTGTTTTTT. The chain recombines TRBV7-9 with TRBJ1-4; no clear D. From germline, CDR1 is SEHNR and CDR2 FQNEAQ (reference sequence). The CDR3 has 10 amino acids.

This chain connects TRBV7-9 to TRBJ1-2; D might be TRBD1 (5 bases). V lost 0 bases, J lost 2 bases, and 13 bases lay in between. The germline V gene has CDR1 SEHNR and CDR2 FQNEAQ (reference sequence). The CDR3 runs 16 residues. This CDR3 is CASSLAGGGMNYGYTF. The CDR3, as DNA: TGTGCCAGCAGCTTAGCCGGTGGGGGTATGAACTATGGCTACACCTTC. Full variable domain (rest looked up from reference TRBV7-9 and TRBJ1-2): DTGVSQNPRHKITKRGQNVTFRCDPISEHNRLYWYRQTLGQGPEFLTYFQNEAQLEKSRLLSDRFSAERPKGSFSTLEIQRTEQGDSAMYLCASSLAGGGMNYGYTFGSGTRLTVV.

DNA of the CDR3: TGTGCCAGCAGCTTGAACAGCTACGAGCAGTACTTC. Encoded protein: CASSLNSYEQYF. The chain carries TRBV5-4 and TRBJ2-7; D is undetermined. The CDR3 contains 12 residues. Trimming removed 1 base from V and 3 bases from J, with 5 bases in between. CDR1 and CDR2 from the germline V gene are SGHNT and YYREEE (reference sequence).

The chain couples TRBV6-1 to TRBJ1-4; D is ambiguous. From germline, CDR1 is MNHNS and CDR2 SASEGT. V gave up 2 bases and J gave up 8 bases, with 9 bases separating them. There are 13 residues in the CDR3. The CDR3 sequence is CASSELHDEKLFF. The CDR3 DNA reads TGTGCCAGCAGTGAACTGCACGACGAAAAACTGTTTTTT.

This clone was observed a single time. The rearrangement joins TRBV7-8 to TRBJ1-2; tentatively, D is TRBD1 (5 bases). The CDR3 sequence is 14 residues long. Trimming removed 1 base at V and 4 bases at J, with 10 bases between. Germline V gives CDR1 SGHVS, CDR2 FQNEAQ. Here the CDR3 reads CASSLDSGTYGYTF. The CDR3 DNA follows: TGTGCCAGCAGCTTAGACTCCGGGACCTATGGCTACACCTTC.

This chain connects TRBV6-5 to TRBJ1-3, with D unclear. V was shortened by 7 bases and J by 0 bases, with 13 bases between the two germline ends. CDR1 and CDR2 from the germline V gene are MNHEY and SVGAGI. CDR3 size: 15 residues. The CDR3 nucleotides are TGTGCCAGCACCGACTTGGACCGCTCTGGAAACACCATATATTTT. Translating it yields CASTDLDRSGNTIYF.

This clone is categorized as medium-sized. This chain connects TRBV4-1 to TRBJ2-5; TRBD1 is a possible D gene (6 bases). The CDR3 covers 15 residues. CDR1 and CDR2 from the germline V gene are MGHRA and YSYEKL. Deletions cut 4 bases from V and 4 bases from J, with 16 bases between. The CDR3: CASSPDQGMLETQYF. CDR3 sequence (DNA): TGCGCCAGCAGCCCGGACCAGGGGATGTTAGAGACCCAGTACTTC.

The chain employs TRBV6-5 and TRBJ2-3; D gene unclear. CDR1 and CDR2 (germline): MNHEY, SVGAGI. The CDR3 is made up of 14 amino acids. V lost 2 bases and J lost 2, with 8 bases in between. CDR3 in amino acids: CASSYRVPTDTQYF. CDR3 coding DNA: TGTGCCAGCAGTTACAGGGTACCCACAGATACGCAGTATTTT.

The genes are TRBV5-1 and TRBJ2-7; D unresolved. This CDR3 comprises 14 residues. Germline assignment: CDR1 SGHRS and CDR2 YFSETQ. Trimming removed 0 bases from V and 4 bases from J, with 11 bases in between. The CDR3 protein is CASSLEPARYEQYF. The DNA of the CDR3 is TGCGCCAGCAGCTTGGAGCCAGCCCGGTACGAGCAGTACTTC.

The chain carries TRBV11-3 and TRBJ2-2; D is unresolved. Trimming cost V 1 base and J 2 bases, with 8 bases left between them. Looked up from germline, CDR1 is SGHNT and CDR2 is YENEEA. The CDR3 length is 15 residues. CDR3 nucleotide sequence: TGTGCCAGCAGCTTAGCCGGACGCAACACCGGGGAGCTGTTTTTT. Amino acid sequence: CASSLAGRNTGELFF.

V usage is TRBV5-1 and J usage is TRBJ1-1; maybe TRBD1 (5 bases). In germline, CDR1 is SGHRS, CDR2 YFSETQ. The CDR3 has 14 residues. Trimming took 0 bases from V and 4 from J, leaving 10 bases between them. CDR3 residues: CASSLVREGTEAFF. The CDR3 DNA reads as TGCGCCAGCAGCTTGGTCAGGGAGGGCACTGAAGCTTTCTTT.

The V call is TRBV19, the J call TRBJ1-1, with no clear D. The CDR3 covers 14 residues. Germline values: CDR1 LNHDA, CDR2 SQIVND (reference sequence). The germline V and J ends were trimmed by 3 bases and 4 bases, with 12 bases remaining between them. CDR3 residues: CASSIGSVATEAFF. The CDR3 nucleotides read TGTGCCAGTAGTATTGGTTCAGTTGCCACTGAAGCTTTCTTT.

The V and J genes are TRBV7-6 and TRBJ2-7, with 9 positions matching TRBD1. V shed 7 bases and J 3 bases; nucleotides not matched to a gene: 7. Germline CDR1 and CDR2: SGHVS and FNYEAQ. This CDR3 has 14 residues. The CDR3 protein is CASTSGTGRYEQYF. CDR3 DNA: TGTGCCAGCACCTCCGGGACAGGGCGCTACGAGCAGTACTTC.

J is TRBJ2-5 and V is TRBV7-6; 9 bases agree with TRBD1. V trimming: 5 bases; J trimming: 5 bases; junction bases outside the gene matches: 9. There are 15 residues in the CDR3. CDR1 SGHVS and CDR2 FNYEAQ come from the germline V gene. The CDR3 region has the DNA TGTGCCAGCAGCCCTTCCCGGGACAGGGTCGAGACCCAGTACTTC. The encoded protein is CASSPSRDRVETQYF.

The V call is TRBV6-5, the J call TRBJ1-6; no firm D call. Trimming removed 2 bases at V and 4 bases at J, with 9 bases between. The germline V gene encodes CDR1 MNHEY and CDR2 SVGAGI. The CDR3 has 15 amino acids. DNA of the CDR3: TGTGCCAGCAGTTACGGGGAAGGGTATAATTCACCCCTCCACTTT. It is translated as CASSYGEGYNSPLHF.

The chain couples TRBV10-3 to TRBJ2-5, with TRBD2 identical over 11 bases. The CDR3 contains 16 residues. The V gene's germline CDR1 is ENHRY and CDR2 SYGVKD. V was pared by 3 bases and J by 2 bases, with 5 bases of the junction left unmatched. The CDR3 here is CAISDGGTSGQETQYF. The CDR3 nucleotides are TGTGCCATCAGTGATGGGGGGACTAGCGGACAAGAGACCCAGTACTTC.

V is TRBV7-8 and J is TRBJ2-3; TRBD1 aligns across 10 bases. The CDR3 spans 16 residues. V lost 5 bases to trimming and J lost 3 bases; unmatched junction nucleotides: 8. Germline CDR1 is SGHVS and CDR2 is FQNEAQ. The DNA of the CDR3 is TGTGCCAGCAGCCTACGCGACAGGGGGCGAACAGATACGCAGTATTTT. This sequence encodes CASSLRDRGRTDTQYF.

The V gene is TRBV11-2, the J gene TRBJ1-1, with no clear D. Trimming took off 5 bases at V and 10 bases at J, with 14 bases between the two ends. The germline V gene encodes CDR1 SGHAT and CDR2 FQNNGV. This CDR3 spans 12 amino acids. The CDR3 DNA is TGTGCCAGCAGCCTTCCGACACTGAGAGCTTTCTTT. It translates to CASSLPTLRAFF.

The genes are TRBV4-1 and TRBJ2-2; 13 nucleotides agree with TRBD2. This CDR3 is built from 16 residues. The germline V gene encodes CDR1 MGHRA and CDR2 YSYEKL. J lost 5 bases, V lost 4 bases, and 4 bases had no gene match. The CDR3 loop reads CASSRGLAGETGELFF. In DNA, the CDR3 is TGCGCCAGCAGCCGAGGACTAGCGGGGGAAACCGGGGAGCTGTTTTTT.